This T cell receptor beta chain was captured in a study of T cells in Graves' hyperthyroidism and ophthalmopathy. Study-wide results and limits: For ophthalmopathy, model prediction preceded onset by a median 6.5 months.

Participants, patients aged 18 to 65, had newly diagnosed hyperthyroidism with a duration under 2 months. Lactation, pregnancy, other autoimmune disease or uncontrolled infection led to exclusion of patients. The study based diagnoses on clinical symptoms, serum thyroxine and TRAb, thyroid ultrasound and orbital computed tomography. What was amplified from RNA transcripts were TCR beta CDR3 regions. Primed by the HTBI set, a first-round RT-PCR was run on the TCR CDR3. TCRdb recomputed calls from the multiplex PCR reads with MiXCR, one row per CDR3 protein. The sample has hundreds of thousands of distinct CDR3 sequences, 11% to 15% seen once. For this clonotype: The antigen remains unidentified. Given a much more abundant clone one base away, this may be a read error.

This CDR3 is 14 amino acids long. The germline V gene encodes CDR1 MDHEN and CDR2 SYDVKM. The chain joins TRBV28 to TRBJ2-1; tentatively, D is TRBD1 (7 bases). The sample comprised blood. The sequence was obtained from a woman aged 18-35 years with Graves' hyperthyroidism. CDR3 sequence reads: CASEGAGLYSEQFF. The DNA for the CDR3 is TGTGCCAGCGAGGGGGCGGGGCTCTACAGTGAGCAGTTCTTC.